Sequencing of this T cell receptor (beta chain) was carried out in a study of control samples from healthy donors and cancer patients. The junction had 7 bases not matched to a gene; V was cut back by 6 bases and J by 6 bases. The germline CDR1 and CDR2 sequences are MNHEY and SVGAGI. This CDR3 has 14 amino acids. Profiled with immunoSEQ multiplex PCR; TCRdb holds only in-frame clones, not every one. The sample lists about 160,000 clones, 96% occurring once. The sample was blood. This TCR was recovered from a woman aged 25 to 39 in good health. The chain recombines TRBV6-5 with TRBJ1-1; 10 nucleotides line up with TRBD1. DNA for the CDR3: TGTGCCAGCAGCAACCGGGACAGGGGTTCTGAAGCTTTCTTT. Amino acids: CASSNRDRGSEAFF.